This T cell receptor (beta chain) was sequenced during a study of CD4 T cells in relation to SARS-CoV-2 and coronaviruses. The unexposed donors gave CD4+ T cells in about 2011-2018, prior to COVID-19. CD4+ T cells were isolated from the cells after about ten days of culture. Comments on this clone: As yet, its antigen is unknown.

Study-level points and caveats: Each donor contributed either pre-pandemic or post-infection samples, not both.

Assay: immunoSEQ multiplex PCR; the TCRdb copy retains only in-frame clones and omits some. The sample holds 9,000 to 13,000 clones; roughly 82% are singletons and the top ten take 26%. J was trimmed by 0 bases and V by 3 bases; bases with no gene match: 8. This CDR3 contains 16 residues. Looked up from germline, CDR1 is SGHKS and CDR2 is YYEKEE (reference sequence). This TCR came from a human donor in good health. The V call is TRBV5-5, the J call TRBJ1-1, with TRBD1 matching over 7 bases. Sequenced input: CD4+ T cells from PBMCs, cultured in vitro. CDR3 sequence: CASSWNPGQMNTEAFF. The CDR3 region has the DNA TGTGCCAGCAGCTGGAACCCGGGACAGATGAACACTGAAGCTTTCTTT. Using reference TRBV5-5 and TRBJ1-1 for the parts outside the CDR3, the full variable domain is DAGVTQSPTHLIKTRGQQVTLRCSPISGHKSVSWYQQVLGQGPQFIFQYYEKEERGRGNFPDRFSARQFPNYSSELNVNALLLGDSALYLCASSWNPGQMNTEAFFGQGTRLTVV.